This T cell receptor beta chain emerged from a study of T cell clones after liver transplantation. Background on the study: A pre-transplant mixed lymphocyte reaction with TCRbeta sequencing defined graft-donor-reactive clones followed in post-transplant blood. Tolerant meant at least one year fully off immunosuppression without liver enzymes above twice normal.

CDR1 is KGHSH and CDR2 is LQKENI in the germline V gene. After removal of 6 bases from V and 0 bases from J, the junction contained 4 bases not matched to a gene. The CDR3 is 14 residues long. Study results and limitations: Circulating graft-donor-reactive CD4 TCRbeta sequences fell significantly post-transplant in 5 of 8 subjects.

As for this clone: Antigen specificity is unknown.

Some clones are missing from TCRdb's copy, which holds only in-frame ones; the method was immunoSEQ multiplex PCR. The sample carries approximately 68,000 clones, 80% recorded once. The rearrangement joins TRBV18 to TRBJ1-1; 7 positions agree with TRBD1. The source is a human donor who received a liver transplant. This specimen consisted of CD4+ T cells from blood, obtained before liver transplant. CDR3 DNA sequence: TGTGCCAGCTCCCCGGGACAGTTGAACACTGAAGCTTTCTTT. The encoded protein is CASSPGQLNTEAFF.